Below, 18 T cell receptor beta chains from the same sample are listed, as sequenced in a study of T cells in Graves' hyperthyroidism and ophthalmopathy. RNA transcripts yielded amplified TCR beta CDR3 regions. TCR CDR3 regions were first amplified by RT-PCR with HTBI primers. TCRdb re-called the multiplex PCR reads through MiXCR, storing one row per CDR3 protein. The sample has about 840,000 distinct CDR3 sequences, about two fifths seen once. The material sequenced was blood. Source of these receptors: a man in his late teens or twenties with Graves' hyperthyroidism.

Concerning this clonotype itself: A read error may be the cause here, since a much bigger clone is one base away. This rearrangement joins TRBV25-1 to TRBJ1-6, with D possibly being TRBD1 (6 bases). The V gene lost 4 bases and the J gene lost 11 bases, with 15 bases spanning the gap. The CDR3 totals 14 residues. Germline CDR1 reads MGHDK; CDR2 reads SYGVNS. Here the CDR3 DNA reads TGTGCCAGCAGTGGGACAGCCTGGGATCCACCCCTCCACTTT. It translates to CASSGTAWDPPLHF.

CDR3 loop: CSVHRDENTEAFF. The CDR3 coding sequence is TGCAGCGTCCACAGGGATGAGAACACTGAAGCTTTCTTT. The chain couples TRBV29-1 to TRBJ1-1, with a possible D match to TRBD1 (6 bases). V lost 6 bases to trimming and J lost 1 base, with 12 bases between them. CDR1 SQVTM and CDR2 ANQGSEA come from the germline V gene. The CDR3 spans 13 residues.

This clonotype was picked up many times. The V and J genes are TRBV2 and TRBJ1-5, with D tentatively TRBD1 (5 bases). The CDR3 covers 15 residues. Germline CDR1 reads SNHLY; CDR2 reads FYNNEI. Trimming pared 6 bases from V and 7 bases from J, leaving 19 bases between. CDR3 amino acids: CASRLQVGGGQPQHF. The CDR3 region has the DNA TGTGCCAGCAGATTACAGGTGGGCGGAGGACAGCCCCAGCATTTT.

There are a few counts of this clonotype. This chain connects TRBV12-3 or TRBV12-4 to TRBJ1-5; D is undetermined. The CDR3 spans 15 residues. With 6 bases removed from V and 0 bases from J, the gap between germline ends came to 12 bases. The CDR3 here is CASSSRSYSNQPQHF. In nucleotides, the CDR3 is TGTGCCAGCAGCTCTCGATCCTATAGCAATCAGCCCCAGCATTTT.

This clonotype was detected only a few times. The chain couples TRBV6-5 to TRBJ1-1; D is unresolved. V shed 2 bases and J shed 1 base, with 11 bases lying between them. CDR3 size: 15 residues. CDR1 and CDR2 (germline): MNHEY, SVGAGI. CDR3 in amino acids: CASSYGLMTNTEAFF. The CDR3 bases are TGTGCCAGCAGTTACGGACTCATGACGAACACTGAAGCTTTCTTT.

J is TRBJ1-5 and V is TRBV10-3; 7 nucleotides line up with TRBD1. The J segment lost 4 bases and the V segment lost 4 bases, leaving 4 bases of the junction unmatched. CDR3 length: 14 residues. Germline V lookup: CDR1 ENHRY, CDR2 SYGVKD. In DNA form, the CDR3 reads TGTGCCATCAGTGGGGGACAGAATAATCAGCCCCAGCATTTT. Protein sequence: CAISGGQNNQPQHF.

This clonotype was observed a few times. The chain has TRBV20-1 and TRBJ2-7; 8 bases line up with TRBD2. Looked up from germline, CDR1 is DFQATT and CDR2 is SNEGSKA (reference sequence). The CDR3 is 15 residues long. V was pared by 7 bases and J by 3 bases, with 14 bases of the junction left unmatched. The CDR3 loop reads CSVLESETSVYEQYF. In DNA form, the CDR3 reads TGCAGTGTTCTGGAGTCCGAGACTAGCGTCTACGAGCAGTACTTC.

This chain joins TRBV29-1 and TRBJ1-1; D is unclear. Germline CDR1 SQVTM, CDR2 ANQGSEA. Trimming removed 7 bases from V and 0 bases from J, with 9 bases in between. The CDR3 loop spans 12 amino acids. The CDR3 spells CSDGQVNTEAFF. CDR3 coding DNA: TGCAGCGACGGCCAGGTGAACACTGAAGCTTTCTTT.

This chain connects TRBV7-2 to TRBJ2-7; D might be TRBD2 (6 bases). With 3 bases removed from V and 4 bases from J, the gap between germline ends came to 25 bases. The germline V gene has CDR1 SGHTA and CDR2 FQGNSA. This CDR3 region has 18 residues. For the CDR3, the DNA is TGTGCCAGCAGCTTCCCTCCCCCGAGGCGGGACCCTTCATACGAGCAGTACTTC. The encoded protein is CASSFPPPRRDPSYEQYF.

CDR3 in DNA: TGTGCCAGCAGCGGAAAAACTCGCGGAAACACCATATATTTT. This sequence encodes CASSGKTRGNTIYF. The rearrangement uses TRBV5-6 and TRBJ1-3; D remains ambiguous. Germline V gene sequence: CDR1 SGHDT, CDR2 YYEEEE. The CDR3 has 14 residues. Trimming shortened V by 4 bases and J by 4 bases, and 12 bases separated the two germline ends.

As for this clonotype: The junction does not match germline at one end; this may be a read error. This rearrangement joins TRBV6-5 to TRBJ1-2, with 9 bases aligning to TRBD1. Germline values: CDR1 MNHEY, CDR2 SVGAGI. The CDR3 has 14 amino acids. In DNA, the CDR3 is TGTGGCAGCAGTTACGGACAGGGGATAGGTGGCTACACCTTC. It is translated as CGSSYGQGIGGYTF.

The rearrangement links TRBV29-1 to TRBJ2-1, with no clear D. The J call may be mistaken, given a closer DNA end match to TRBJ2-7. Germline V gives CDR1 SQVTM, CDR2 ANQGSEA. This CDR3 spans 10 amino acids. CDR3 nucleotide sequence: TGCAGCGTCCGTTACAATGAGCAGTACTTC. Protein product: CSVRYNEQYF.

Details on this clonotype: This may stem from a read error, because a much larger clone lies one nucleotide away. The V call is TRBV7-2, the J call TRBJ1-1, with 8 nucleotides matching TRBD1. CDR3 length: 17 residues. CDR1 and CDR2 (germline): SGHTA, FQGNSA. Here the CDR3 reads CASTIERTGYMNTEASF. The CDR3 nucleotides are TGTGCCAGCACCATAGAGAGGACAGGGTATATGAACACTGAAGCTTCCTTT.

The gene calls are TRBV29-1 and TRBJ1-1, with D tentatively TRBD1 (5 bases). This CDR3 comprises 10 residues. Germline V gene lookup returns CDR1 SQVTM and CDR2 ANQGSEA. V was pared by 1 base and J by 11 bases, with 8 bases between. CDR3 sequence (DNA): TGCAGCGTTGAAGGGGGGGGGGCTTTCTTT. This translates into CSVEGGGAFF.

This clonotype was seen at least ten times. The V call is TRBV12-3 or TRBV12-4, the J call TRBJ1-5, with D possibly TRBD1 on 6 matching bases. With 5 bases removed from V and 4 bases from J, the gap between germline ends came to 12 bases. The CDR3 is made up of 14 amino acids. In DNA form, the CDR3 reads TGTGCCAGCAGTGTGGACAGACTTAATCAGCCCCAGCATTTT. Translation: CASSVDRLNQPQHF.

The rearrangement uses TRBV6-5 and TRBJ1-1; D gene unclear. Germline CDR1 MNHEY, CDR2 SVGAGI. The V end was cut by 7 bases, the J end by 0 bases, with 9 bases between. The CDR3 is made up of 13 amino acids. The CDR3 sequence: CASTGAMNTEAFF. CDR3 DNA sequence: TGTGCCAGCACTGGCGCCATGAACACTGAAGCTTTCTTT.

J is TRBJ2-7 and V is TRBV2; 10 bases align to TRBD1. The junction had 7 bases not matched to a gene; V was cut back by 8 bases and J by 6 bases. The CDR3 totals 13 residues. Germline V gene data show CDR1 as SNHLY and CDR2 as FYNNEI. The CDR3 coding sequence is TGTGCCAGCTCGCCGGACAGGGGGAGCGAGCAGTACTTC. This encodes CASSPDRGSEQYF. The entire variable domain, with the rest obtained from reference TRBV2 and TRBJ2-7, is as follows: EPEVTQTPSHQVTQMGQEVILRCVPISNHLYFYWYRQILGQKVEFLVSFYNNEISEKSEIFDDQFSVERPDGSNFTLKIRSTKLEDSAMYFCASSPDRGSEQYFGPGTRLTVT.

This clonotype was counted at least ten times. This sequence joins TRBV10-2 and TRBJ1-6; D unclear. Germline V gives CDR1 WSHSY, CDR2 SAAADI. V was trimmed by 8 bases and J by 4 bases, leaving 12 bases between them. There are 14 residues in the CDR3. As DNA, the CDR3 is TGCGCCAGCCGTCGCGTACAGTATAATTCACCCCTCCACTTT. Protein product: CASRRVQYNSPLHF.